These 16 T cell receptor beta chains originate from one sample sequenced in a study of blood T cell repertoires in COVID-19. Profiled with immunoSEQ multiplex PCR; TCRdb holds only in-frame clones, not every one. This table has just over 95,000 clones, roughly 87% appearing once. The specimen was peripheral blood. The receptors stem from a man older than 75 with acute or convalescent COVID-19.

The chain combines TRBV25-1 with TRBJ2-1; 8 bases are a match to TRBD2. The CDR3 is 18 residues long. The germline V gene encodes CDR1 MGHDK and CDR2 SYGVNS. V lost 3 bases and J lost 1; bases outside the gene matches: 11. CDR3 region: CASSDGYRVAGSYNEQFF. CDR3 DNA sequence: TGTGCCAGCAGTGATGGATATCGGGTAGCGGGGTCCTACAATGAGCAGTTCTTC.

The genes are TRBV6-2 or TRBV6-3 and TRBJ1-2; 8 nucleotides match TRBD1. Germline trimming cut 6 bases from V and 8 bases from J; bases unmatched to any gene: 8. Germline assignment: CDR1 MNHEY and CDR2 SVGEGT. The CDR3 is 13 residues long. CDR3 coding DNA: TGTGCCAGCAGCGACCAGGGGGCGGAGGGCTACACCTTC. It is translated as CASSDQGAEGYTF.

The chain joins TRBV7-9 to TRBJ1-5; 9 bases align to TRBD1. The CDR3 covers 16 residues. CDR1 and CDR2 from the germline V gene are SEHNR and FQNEAQ (reference sequence). J was trimmed by 6 bases and V by 4 bases; bases with no gene match: 10. CDR3 DNA sequence: TGTGCCAGCAGCTCCCACCTTGGACAGGGGAGTCAGCCCCAGCATTTT. It translates to CASSSHLGQGSQPQHF.

This clone was seen a single time. This rearrangement joins TRBV28 to TRBJ2-1, with D unresolved. The CDR3 length is 15 residues. V lost 5 bases to trimming and J lost 0 bases, with 11 bases between them. CDR1 and CDR2 (germline): MDHEN, SYDVKM. The CDR3 bases are TGTGCCAGCAGTCTCGGAGTGAGCTCCTACAATGAGCAGTTCTTC. This encodes CASSLGVSSYNEQFF.

The chain combines TRBV28 with TRBJ2-7, with a tentative D call TRBD1 (6 bases). Trimming took off 6 bases at V and 0 bases at J, with 12 bases between the two ends. The CDR3 is 14 residues long. From germline, CDR1 is MDHEN and CDR2 SYDVKM. The CDR3 loop reads CASRPTGSSYEQYF. DNA for the CDR3: TGTGCCAGCAGACCGACAGGAAGCTCCTACGAGCAGTACTTC.

The V gene is TRBV7-8, the J gene TRBJ2-3, with 9 bases aligning to TRBD2. This CDR3 contains 16 residues. J lost 7 bases, V lost 5 bases, and 13 bases had no gene match. From germline, CDR1 is SGHVS and CDR2 FQNEAQ. This CDR3 is CASSPPLREGLYTQYF. The DNA of the CDR3 is TGTGCCAGCAGCCCACCATTGCGGGAGGGCCTATATACGCAGTATTTT.

This chain's CDR3 is CASSPIDRGRLYGYTF. CDR3 coding DNA: TGTGCCAGCAGCCCAATTGACAGGGGGCGGTTGTATGGCTACACCTTC. The chain has TRBV11-2 and TRBJ1-2; 10 bases are shared with TRBD1. The CDR3 contains 16 residues. Germline CDR1 reads SGHAT; CDR2 reads FQNNGV. V was pared by 5 bases and J by 5 bases, with 11 bases of the junction left unmatched.

This chain joins TRBV28 and TRBJ2-7; no clear D gene. CDR3 size: 13 residues. The V end was cut by 3 bases, the J end by 1 base, with 7 bases between. Germline CDR1 is MDHEN and CDR2 is SYDVKM. The DNA for the CDR3 is TGTGCCAGCAGTTTTTCGGTGTCCTACGAGCAGTACTTC. Encoded protein: CASSFSVSYEQYF.

The chain couples TRBV5-1 to TRBJ1-3; no reliable D call. With 3 bases removed from V and 0 bases from J, the gap between germline ends came to 7 bases. The germline V gene encodes CDR1 SGHRS and CDR2 YFSETQ. The length of the CDR3 is 14 residues. The CDR3 here is CASSSTTSGNTIYF. For the CDR3, the DNA is TGCGCCAGCAGCTCGACTACCTCTGGAAACACCATATATTTT.

This chain links TRBV7-9 with TRBJ1-4, with 7 bases identical to TRBD1. The germline V gene encodes CDR1 SEHNR and CDR2 FQNEAQ (reference sequence). Unmatched junction bases numbered 6, after V lost 5 bases and J lost 0 bases. This CDR3 has 16 amino acids. The CDR3 loop is CASSQGQSPTNEKLFF. The CDR3 nucleotides are TGTGCCAGCAGCCAGGGACAGAGTCCAACTAATGAAAAACTGTTTTTT. The full variable domain, with the rest looked up from reference TRBV7-9 and TRBJ1-4, is DTGVSQNPRHKITKRGQNVTFRCDPISEHNRLYWYRQTLGQGPEFLTYFQNEAQLEKSRLLSDRFSAERPKGSFSTLEIQRTEQGDSAMYLCASSQGQSPTNEKLFFGSGTQLSVL.

The V call is TRBV27, the J call TRBJ1-2; maybe TRBD1 (6 bases). V shed 3 bases and J shed 9 bases, with 17 bases lying between them. CDR1 and CDR2 from the germline V gene are MNHEY and SMNVEV (reference sequence). The CDR3 length is 14 residues. CDR3 amino acids: CASSFGSGGTRYTF. The CDR3, as DNA: TGTGCCAGCAGTTTTGGGTCTGGGGGCACTCGCTACACCTTC.

CDR3 loop: CSARTGSGNTIYF. Written as DNA, the CDR3 is TGCAGCGCCCGGACAGGGTCCGGAAACACCATATATTTT. The chain recombines TRBV29-1 with TRBJ1-3; TRBD1 matches at 8 bases. This CDR3 spans 13 amino acids. CDR1 SQVTM and CDR2 ANQGSEA come from the germline V gene. J was trimmed by 4 bases and V by 7 bases; bases with no gene match: 6.

This chain joins TRBV29-1 and TRBJ2-5; tentatively, D is TRBD1 (6 bases). The CDR3 extends over 14 amino acids. Trimming cost V 6 bases and J 5 bases, with 19 bases left between them. Looked up from germline, CDR1 is SQVTM and CDR2 is ANQGSEA. The DNA for the CDR3 is TGCAGCGTATCCGGGACATCGGTCTGGGAGACCCAGTACTTC. Protein product: CSVSGTSVWETQYF.

The chain couples TRBV28 to TRBJ1-2, with D hard to call. V lost 5 bases to trimming and J lost 7 bases, with 17 bases between them. Germline V CDR1 and CDR2: MDHEN, SYDVKM. The CDR3 is made up of 14 amino acids. CDR3 nucleotide sequence: TGTGCCAGCAGTCCCAACCCCGCGACTAGTGGCTACACCTTC. This sequence encodes CASSPNPATSGYTF.

This clone showed up just a few times. J is TRBJ2-2 and V is TRBV6-2 or TRBV6-3, with D perhaps matching TRBD2 (6 bases). This CDR3 is built from 15 residues. Germline-derived CDR1 and CDR2 are MNHEY and SVGEGT. V shed 5 bases and J shed 2 bases, with 12 bases lying between them. The CDR3 is CASSKPGLNTGELFF. For the CDR3, the DNA is TGTGCCAGCAGTAAACCGGGACTCAACACCGGGGAGCTGTTTTTT.

The chain has TRBV6-2 or TRBV6-3 and TRBJ2-7, with D possibly TRBD2 on 6 matching bases. Germline CDR1 reads MNHEY; CDR2 reads SVGEGT. This CDR3 spans 15 amino acids. Trimming took off 4 bases at V and 0 bases at J, with 13 bases between the two ends. CDR3 nucleotide sequence: TGTGCCAGCAGTTCCCCCGGGGGTTTCTCCTACGAGCAGTACTTC. Encoded protein: CASSSPGGFSYEQYF.